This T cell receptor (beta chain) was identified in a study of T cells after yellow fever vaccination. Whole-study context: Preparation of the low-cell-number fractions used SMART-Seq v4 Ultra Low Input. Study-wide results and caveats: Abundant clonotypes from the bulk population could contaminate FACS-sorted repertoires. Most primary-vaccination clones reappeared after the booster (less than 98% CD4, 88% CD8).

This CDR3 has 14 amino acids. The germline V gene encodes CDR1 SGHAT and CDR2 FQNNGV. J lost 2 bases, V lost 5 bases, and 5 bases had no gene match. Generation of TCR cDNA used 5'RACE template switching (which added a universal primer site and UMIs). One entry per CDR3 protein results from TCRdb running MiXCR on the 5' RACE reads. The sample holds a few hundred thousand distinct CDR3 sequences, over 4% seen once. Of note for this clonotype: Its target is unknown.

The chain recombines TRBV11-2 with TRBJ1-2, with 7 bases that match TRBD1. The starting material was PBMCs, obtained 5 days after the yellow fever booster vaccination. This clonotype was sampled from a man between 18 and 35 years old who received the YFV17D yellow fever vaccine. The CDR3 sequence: CASSVLQGNYGYTF. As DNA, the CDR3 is TGTGCCAGCAGCGTCCTACAGGGGAACTATGGCTACACCTTC.